Listed below are T cell receptor beta chains from one sample, sequenced in a study of T-cell memory formation after mild COVID-19. TCRdb independently ran MiXCR on the 5' RACE reads; one entry per CDR3 protein. This sample has about 320,000 distinct CDR3 sequences, with roughly an eighth found just once. Specimen: PBMCs or a T cell subset sorted from them (not recorded which). These receptors came from a young man who had mild COVID-19 (a few samples of this study predate the infection). Cell type and time point are not known. Each CDR3 is given with its conserved first and last residue. A D gene is named only where the DNA matches it firmly. Only some rows state a clone size, as once, few, many or a class for expanded clones.

.	.	TRBV6-2/TRBV6-3	TRBJ1-1	CASSYWSTEAFF	TGTGCCAGCAGTTACTGGAGCACTGAAGCTTTCTTT
.	.	TRBV3-1	TRBJ2-2	CASSRSPQTGLDGELFF	TGTGCCAGCAGCCGCTCCCCTCAGACAGGCTTAGACGGGGAGCTGTTTTTT
.	few	TRBV12-3/TRBV12-4	TRBJ1-5	CASSAGQYNQPQHF	TGTGCCAGCAGTGCAGGACAGTACAATCAGCCCCAGCATTTT
.	few	TRBV5-1	TRBJ2-5	CASSFGGSQETQYF	TGCGCCAGCAGCTTTGGAGGGTCCCAAGAGACCCAGTACTTC
.	.	TRBV12-3/TRBV12-4	TRBJ2-4	CASRTGINIQYF	TGTGCCAGTCGCACGGGAATAAACATTCAGTACTTC
.	.	TRBV19	TRBJ1-1	CASSIGRKAFF	TGTGCCAGTAGTATCGGTAGGAAAGCTTTCTTT
.	many	TRBV12-3/TRBV12-4	TRBJ2-2	CASSLRSGYTGELFF	TGTGCCAGCAGTTTAAGGTCCGGGTACACCGGGGAGCTGTTTTTT
TRBD1	.	TRBV2	TRBJ1-5	CASRFRGHGQPQHF	TGTGCCAGCAGGTTTAGGGGGCACGGTCAGCCCCAGCATTTT
.	.	TRBV4-3	TRBJ1-5	CASSRTSNRNQPQHF	TGCGCCAGCAGCCGTACTTCAAATCGTAATCAGCCCCAGCATTTT
.	many	TRBV24-1	TRBJ1-1	CASTTENMNTEAFF	TGTGCCTCCACCACAGAAAATATGAACACTGAAGCTTTCTTT
TRBD1	few	TRBV4-3	TRBJ2-3	CASSQGGPGQGPDTQYF	TGCGCCAGCAGCCAGGGGGGACCGGGACAGGGACCAGATACGCAGTATTTT
TRBD1	.	TRBV29-1	TRBJ1-2	CSVPSPQGTYGYTF	TGCAGCGTTCCTTCCCCACAGGGGACCTATGGCTACACCTTC
TRBD1	.	TRBV5-6	TRBJ1-1	CASSPDRTGVNTEAFF	TGTGCCAGCAGCCCCGATAGGACAGGGGTGAACACTGAAGCTTTCTTT
.	.	TRBV29-1	TRBJ1-2	CSTRATVGYGYTF	TGCAGCACGAGAGCGACAGTGGGCTATGGCTACACCTTC
TRBD1	few	TRBV6-4	TRBJ2-1	CASSEQSTGFGNEQFF	TGTGCCAGCAGTGAACAATCGACAGGGTTCGGCAATGAGCAGTTCTTC
.	.	TRBV20-1	TRBJ1-4	CSARVRVGREKLFF	TGCAGTGCTAGAGTGCGGGTGGGTAGAGAAAAACTGTTTTTT
.	few	TRBV6-5	TRBJ2-5	CASSAHAQETQYF	TGTGCCAGCAGTGCACACGCGCAAGAGACCCAGTACTTC
.	.	TRBV6-2/TRBV6-3	TRBJ1-1	CASSYGGVYTEAFF	TGTGCCAGCAGTTACGGCGGGGTCTACACTGAAGCTTTCTTT
.	few	TRBV4-3	TRBJ1-6	CASSQDYSPLHF	TGCGCCAGCAGCCAAGACTATTCACCCCTCCACTTT
.	.	TRBV5-1	TRBJ2-7	CASSPSDGYPTDEQCF	TGCGCCAGCAGCCCCTCGGACGGCTACCCGACCGACGAGCAGTGCTTC
TRBD1	few	TRBV29-1	TRBJ2-7	CSVVGTGSPYEQYF	TGCAGCGTCGTCGGGACAGGAAGCCCCTACGAGCAGTACTTC
.	.	TRBV5-1	TRBJ2-2	CASSLAHSLGELFF	TGCGCCAGCAGCTTGGCTCATTCTCTCGGGGAGCTGTTTTTT
.	.	TRBV6-6	TRBJ2-7	CASSYLLRSYEQYF	TGTGCCAGCAGTTACCTACTACGCTCCTACGAGCAGTACTTC
TRBD1	.	TRBV2	TRBJ1-5	CASSGTGGRSQPQHF	TGTGCCAGCAGTGGGACAGGGGGTCGTAGTCAGCCCCAGCATTTT
.	.	TRBV7-3	TRBJ2-7	CASSLYGSTYEQYF	TGTGCCAGCAGCTTATACGGGAGCACCTACGAGCAGTACTTC
.	few	TRBV12-3/TRBV12-4	TRBJ2-5	CASTEKETYPRGIGETQYF	TGTGCCAGCACCGAAAAAGAGACCTACCCCAGGGGTATCGGTGAGACCCAGTACTTC
TRBD1	few	TRBV4-3	TRBJ2-2	CASSSLYRDRGPPNTGELFF	TGCGCCAGCAGCTCACTCTACCGGGACAGGGGGCCTCCGAACACCGGGGAGCTGTTTTTT
TRBD1	.	TRBV5-1	TRBJ2-2	CASSVDRGNTGELFF	TGCGCCAGCAGCGTTGACAGGGGCAACACCGGGGAGCTGTTTTTT
.	many	TRBV7-8	TRBJ2-1	CASSFSGVGEQFF	TGTGCCAGCAGCTTCTCGGGGGTGGGTGAGCAGTTCTTC
.	.	TRBV7-2	TRBJ1-2	CASSPPGVYGYTF	TGTGCCAGCAGCCCCCCAGGGGTCTATGGCTACACCTTC
TRBD1	.	TRBV18	TRBJ1-5	CASSPLSDRGTRQPQHF	TGTGCCAGCTCACCCCTTTCCGACAGGGGGACCAGGCAGCCCCAGCATTTT
.	.	TRBV7-9	TRBJ2-3	CASSLGRPSTDTQYF	TGTGCCAGCAGCTTGGGAAGACCAAGCACAGATACGCAGTATTTT
TRBD2	.	TRBV7-2	TRBJ2-3	CASSLYSGGQSTDTQYF	TGTGCCAGCAGCTTATACAGCGGGGGCCAAAGCACAGATACGCAGTATTTT
.	.	TRBV28	TRBJ2-1	CASSIGPSGNEQFF	TGTGCCAGCAGCATAGGCCCGTCTGGCAATGAGCAGTTCTTC
TRBD1	few	TRBV2	TRBJ1-1	CASSGQGANTEAFF	TGTGCCAGCAGTGGTCAGGGGGCCAACACTGAAGCTTTCTTT
TRBD1	.	TRBV9	TRBJ1-3	CASSAQGAGGNTIYF	TGTGCCAGCAGCGCGCAGGGGGCAGGAGGAAACACCATATATTTT
.	few	TRBV5-1	TRBJ2-2	CASSPVRQAVTGELFF	TGCGCCAGCAGCCCAGTCCGTCAGGCTGTAACCGGGGAGCTGTTTTTT
.	few	TRBV18	TRBJ2-3	CASSQLPTTYRSTDTQYF	TGTGCCAGCTCACAACTCCCGACTACATATAGGAGCACAGATACGCAGTATTTT
TRBD2	.	TRBV7-2	TRBJ2-1	CARIRDYSYNEQFF	TGTGCCAGGATCAGGGACTACTCCTACAATGAGCAGTTCTTC
.	.	TRBV6-2/TRBV6-3	TRBJ1-2	CASLPWGSQGITYGYTF	TGTGCCAGCCTCCCGTGGGGCTCTCAGGGCATTACCTATGGCTACACCTTC
.	many	TRBV5-1	TRBJ2-5	CASSLTPGTQYF	TGCGCCAGCAGCTTGACTCCGGGGACCCAGTACTTC
TRBD1	many	TRBV5-4	TRBJ1-6	CASSYSTGDSPLHF	TGTGCCAGCAGCTATTCAACAGGGGATTCACCCCTCCACTTT
TRBD1	.	TRBV7-2	TRBJ2-7	CASSPSIGTGAEQYF	TGTGCCAGCAGCCCCTCTATTGGTACAGGGGCCGAGCAGTACTTC
.	few	TRBV7-3	TRBJ1-2	CASSFPELNGYTF	TGTGCCAGCAGCTTCCCGGAACTCAATGGCTACACCTTC
.	.	TRBV4-1	TRBJ2-3	CASSQEVSGHKEYF	TGCGCCAGCAGCCAAGAAGTCTCCGGGCACAAGGAGTATTTT
.	.	TRBV12-3/TRBV12-4	TRBJ1-4	CPSSNIRGATNEKLFF	TGTCCCAGCAGCAACATCAGGGGCGCAACTAATGAAAAACTGTTTTTT
.	many	TRBV7-2	TRBJ2-5	CASSLAGTQETQYF	TGTGCCAGCAGCTTAGCTGGGACCCAAGAGACCCAGTACTTC
.	few	TRBV20-1	TRBJ2-3	CSARVRNTDTQYF	TGCAGTGCTAGAGTGCGGAACACAGATACGCAGTATTTT
.	few	TRBV20-1	TRBJ1-2	CSARDPGREKGYTF	TGCAGTGCTAGAGATCCGGGCAGGGAAAAGGGCTACACCTTC